This TCR beta chain was profiled in a study of radiotherapy plus CTLA-4 blockade in lung cancer. This CDR3 is 12 amino acids long. The germline V gene encodes CDR1 SGHAT and CDR2 FQNNGV. V shed 3 bases and J 10 bases; nucleotides not matched to a gene: 4. Clones were read by immunoSEQ multiplex PCR, and TCRdb kept only the in-frame ones, dropping some. The sample has some 50,000 clones; roughly four fifths are singletons. The origin of this receptor is a human donor with non-small cell lung cancer whose response to radiotherapy plus ipilimumab could not be evaluated. This chain links TRBV11-2 with TRBJ1-1; 8 bases are a match to TRBD1. The sequences come from peripheral blood, collected from a patient treated with radiotherapy plus ipilimumab. DNA for the CDR3: TGTGCCAGCAGCTTGGACAGGGATGGAGCTTTCTTT. It encodes CASSLDRDGAFF.